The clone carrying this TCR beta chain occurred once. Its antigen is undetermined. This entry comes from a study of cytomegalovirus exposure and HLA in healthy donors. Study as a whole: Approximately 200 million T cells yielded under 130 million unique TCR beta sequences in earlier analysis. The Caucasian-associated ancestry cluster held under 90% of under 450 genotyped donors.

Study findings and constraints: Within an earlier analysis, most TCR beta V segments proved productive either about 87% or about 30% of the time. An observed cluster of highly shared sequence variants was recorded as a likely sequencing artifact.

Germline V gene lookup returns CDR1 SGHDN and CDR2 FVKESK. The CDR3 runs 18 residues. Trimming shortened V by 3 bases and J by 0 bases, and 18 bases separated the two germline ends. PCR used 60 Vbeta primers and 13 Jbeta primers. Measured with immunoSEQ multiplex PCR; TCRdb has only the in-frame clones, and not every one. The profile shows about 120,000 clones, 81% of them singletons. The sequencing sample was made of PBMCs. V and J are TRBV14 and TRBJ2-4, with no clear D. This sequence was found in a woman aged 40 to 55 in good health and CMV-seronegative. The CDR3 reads CASSHGPKEVLAKNIQYF. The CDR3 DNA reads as TGTGCCAGCAGCCACGGTCCGAAAGAGGTTCTAGCCAAAAACATTCAGTACTTC.